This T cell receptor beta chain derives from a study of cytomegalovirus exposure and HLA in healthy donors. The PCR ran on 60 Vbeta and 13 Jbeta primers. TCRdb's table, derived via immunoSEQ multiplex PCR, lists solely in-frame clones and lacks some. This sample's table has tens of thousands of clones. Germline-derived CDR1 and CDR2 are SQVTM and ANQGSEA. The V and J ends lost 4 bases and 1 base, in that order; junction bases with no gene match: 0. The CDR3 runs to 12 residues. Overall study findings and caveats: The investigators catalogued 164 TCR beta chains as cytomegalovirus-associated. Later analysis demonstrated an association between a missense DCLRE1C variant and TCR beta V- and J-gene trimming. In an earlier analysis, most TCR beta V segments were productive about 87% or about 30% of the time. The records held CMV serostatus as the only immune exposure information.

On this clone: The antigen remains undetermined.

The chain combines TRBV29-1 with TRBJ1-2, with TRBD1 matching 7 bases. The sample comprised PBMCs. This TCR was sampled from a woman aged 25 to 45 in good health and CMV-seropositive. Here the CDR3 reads CSVGDSNYGYTF. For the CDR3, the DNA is TGCAGCGTTGGGGACAGTAACTATGGCTACACCTTC.